What follows are 21 T cell receptor beta chains derived from one specimen sequenced in a study of blood T cell repertoires in COVID-19. The repertoire was sequenced with immunoSEQ multiplex PCR; TCRdb's copy has only in-frame clones and lacks some. The sample yields some 180,000 clones, around 79% seen once. The source material was peripheral blood. The receptors derive from a woman between 40 and 50 years old with COVID-19, enrolled during active disease.

The chain is built from TRBV5-1 and TRBJ2-1, with D hard to call. From germline, CDR1 is SGHRS and CDR2 YFSETQ. V lost 4 bases and J lost 3, with 11 bases in between. CDR3 length: 14 amino acids. The CDR3 coding sequence is TGCGCCAGCAGCCCCGCCAACTACTACAATGAGCAGTTCTTC. Protein: CASSPANYYNEQFF.

The chain employs TRBV14 and TRBJ2-6; D unclear. Germline lookup yields CDR1 SGHDN and CDR2 FVKESK. The CDR3 contains 18 residues. Trimming took 1 base from V and 2 from J, leaving 15 bases between them. CDR3 sequence reads: CASSQGVRLNPGANVLTF. The CDR3 DNA follows: TGTGCCAGCAGCCAAGGGGTACGACTGAACCCTGGGGCCAACGTCCTGACTTTC.

The chain links TRBV6-4 to TRBJ1-5; a possible D gene is TRBD1 (5 bases). Germline values: CDR1 MRHNA, CDR2 SNTAGT. There are 14 residues in the CDR3. Between the trimmed V and J ends, which lost 10 bases and 6 bases, there was a span of 19 bases. CDR3 nucleotides: TGTGCCACCTATCCCCGGGTTAGGGGTCAGCCCCAGCATTTT. It encodes CATYPRVRGQPQHF.

This sequence joins TRBV6-5 and TRBJ1-6; D might be TRBD1 (5 bases). From germline, CDR1 is MNHEY and CDR2 SVGAGI. There are 12 residues in the CDR3. The V end lost 6 bases, the J end lost 5 bases, and 5 bases lay between the germline ends. As DNA, the CDR3 is TGTGCCAGCAGCAGGGATAATTCACCCCTCCACTTT. It codes for CASSRDNSPLHF.

This clone showed up just once. V is TRBV18 and J is TRBJ1-1; the D gene is possibly TRBD1 (5 bases). This CDR3 is 16 amino acids long. The V gene's germline CDR1 is KGHSH and CDR2 LQKENI. V was shortened by 3 bases and J by 1 base, with 15 bases between the two germline ends. Here the CDR3 reads CASSPTGRQRNTEAFF. The DNA of the CDR3 is TGTGCCAGCTCACCCACGGGTCGACAGCGGAACACTGAAGCTTTCTTT.

The chain carries TRBV7-2 and TRBJ2-3; 8 nucleotides align to TRBD2. Looked up from germline, CDR1 is SGHTA and CDR2 is FQGNSA. CDR3 length: 16 amino acids. The V gene end was trimmed by 2 bases and the J gene end by 6 bases; junction bases not matched to a gene: 10. This CDR3 reads CASSLSGGGSFDTQYF. CDR3 in DNA: TGTGCCAGCAGCTTATCAGGCGGGGGGTCCTTTGATACGCAGTATTTT. Using reference TRBV7-2 and TRBJ2-3 for the parts outside the CDR3, the full variable domain is GAGVSQSPSNKVTEKGKDVELRCDPISGHTALYWYRQSLGQGLEFLIYFQGNSAPDKSGLPSDRFSAERTGGSVSTLTIQRTQQEDSAVYLCASSLSGGGSFDTQYFGPGTRLTVL.

The chain couples TRBV2 to TRBJ1-2, with D perhaps matching TRBD1 (5 bases). The CDR3 consists of 13 residues. Germline CDR1 reads SNHLY; CDR2 reads FYNNEI. The V end lost 6 bases, the J end lost 8 bases, and 16 bases lay between the germline ends. CDR3 nucleotides: TGTGCCAGCAGGTTCTCAGGGCCTCGGGGCTACACCTTC. This translates into CASRFSGPRGYTF.

V gene TRBV7-2 combines with J gene TRBJ1-3, with 9 bases aligning to TRBD1. The V gene's germline CDR1 is SGHTA and CDR2 FQGNSA. This CDR3 spans 16 amino acids. The ends lost 4 bases at V and 4 bases at J; junction bases unmatched: 8. The CDR3, as DNA: TGTGCCAGCAGCTCGGGACAGGGAGGGGGCGGAAACACCATATATTTT. Its translation is CASSSGQGGGGNTIYF.

This clone was counted a few times. This chain joins TRBV5-1 and TRBJ1-1, with 7 bases fitting TRBD1. Looked up from germline, CDR1 is SGHRS and CDR2 is YFSETQ. The ends lost 2 bases at V and 3 bases at J; junction bases unmatched: 4. The CDR3 totals 14 residues. The CDR3 sequence: CASSFKGADTEAFF. The CDR3 DNA reads as TGCGCCAGCAGCTTTAAGGGGGCGGACACTGAAGCTTTCTTT. Full variable domain (missing parts from reference TRBV5-1 and TRBJ1-1): KAGVTQTPRYLIKTRGQQVTLSCSPISGHRSVSWYQQTPGQGLQFLFEYFSETQRNKGNFPGRFSGRQFSNSRSEMNVSTLELGDSALYLCASSFKGADTEAFFGQGTRLTVV.

The chain links TRBV5-4 to TRBJ2-1; TRBD2 agrees at 8 bases. V lost 2 bases, J lost 2 bases, and 3 bases stayed unmatched. Per germline, CDR1 SGHNT and CDR2 YYREEE (reference sequence). The CDR3 totals 15 residues. The CDR3 DNA is TGTGCCAGCAGCTTAGCGGGAGTAACCTACAATGAGCAGTTCTTC. It codes for CASSLAGVTYNEQFF.

The chain carries TRBV5-4 and TRBJ2-1; 7 bases map to TRBD2. This CDR3 spans 12 amino acids. V lost 4 bases, J lost 9 bases, and 4 bases stayed unmatched. Per germline, CDR1 SGHNT and CDR2 YYREEE (reference sequence). The CDR3 sequence is CASSGTKSEQFF. In DNA, the CDR3 is TGTGCCAGCAGCGGGACTAAAAGTGAGCAGTTCTTC.

The chain is built from TRBV4-3 and TRBJ1-2; possibly TRBD1 for D (5 bases). The germline gives CDR1 LGHNA, CDR2 YSLEER. The CDR3 has 15 residues. Trimming took off 0 bases at V and 1 base at J, with 9 bases between the two ends. The CDR3 loop is CASSQDDRNNYGYTF. DNA of the CDR3: TGCGCCAGCAGCCAAGACGACAGAAATAACTATGGCTACACCTTC.

This chain joins TRBV28 and TRBJ1-2; 9 nucleotides line up with TRBD1. The trim removed 6 bases at V and 8 bases at J, leaving 7 bases unmatched. Germline-derived CDR1 and CDR2 are MDHEN and SYDVKM. The CDR3 has 13 residues. The CDR3 loop reads CASRSGQGYGYTF. In DNA, the CDR3 is TGTGCCAGCAGATCGGGACAGGGATACGGCTACACCTTC.

This clone has only a few counts. This chain joins TRBV19 and TRBJ1-4; 8 nucleotides line up with TRBD1. V was clipped by 9 bases and J by 0 bases; unmatched bases: 3. The CDR3 is 14 amino acids. CDR1 and CDR2 from the germline V gene are LNHDA and SQIVND (reference sequence). The CDR3 nucleotides are TGTGCCAGCGGACAGGGAACAACTAATGAAAAACTGTTTTTT. Its protein is CASGQGTTNEKLFF.

This clone showed up just a few times. The chain carries TRBV18 and TRBJ1-1, with a tentative D call TRBD1 (5 bases). The V end was cut by 3 bases, the J end by 3 bases, with 14 bases between. Germline-derived CDR1 and CDR2 are KGHSH and LQKENI. The CDR3 covers 15 residues. For the CDR3, the DNA is TGTGCCAGCTCACCGCTGACTCCGGGGGACACTGAAGCTTTCTTT. Amino acids: CASSPLTPGDTEAFF.

The rearrangement joins TRBV7-8 to TRBJ2-7; no clear D. Germline loops: CDR1 SGHVS, CDR2 FQNEAQ. Trimming took off 5 bases at V and 5 bases at J, with 7 bases between the two ends. CDR3 length equals 11 residues. CDR3 region: CASSLLDEQYF. CDR3 DNA: TGTGCCAGCAGCCTCCTTGACGAGCAGTACTTC.

This clone was observed a few times. The V call is TRBV5-1, the J call TRBJ1-2; a weak D match, TRBD1 (5 bases). V was clipped by 3 bases and J by 5 bases, with 8 bases between them. The CDR3 runs 12 residues. Germline V gene lookup returns CDR1 SGHRS and CDR2 YFSETQ. CDR3 amino acids: CASSSDSYGYTF. The CDR3 DNA is TGCGCCAGCAGCTCAGACAGTTATGGCTACACCTTC.

The chain joins TRBV6-5 to TRBJ1-5, with D unclear. Trimming took off 1 base at V and 1 base at J, with 5 bases between the two ends. Per germline, CDR1 MNHEY and CDR2 SVGAGI. There are 14 residues in the CDR3. CDR3 region: CASSYLASNQPQHF. CDR3 in DNA: TGTGCCAGCAGTTACTTGGCCAGCAATCAGCCCCAGCATTTT.

This rearrangement joins TRBV13 to TRBJ2-7, with no clear D. The V and J ends lost 4 bases and 5 bases respectively, with 9 bases between them. Germline V gives CDR1 PRHDT, CDR2 FYEKMQ (reference sequence). The CDR3 has 12 residues. The CDR3 DNA sequence: TGTGCCAGCAGCTCTCACCCGGACGAGCAGTACTTC. This gives the protein CASSSHPDEQYF. Combining the CDR3 with reference TRBV13 and TRBJ2-7 gives the whole variable domain AAGVIQSPRHLIKEKRETATLKCYPIPRHDTVYWYQQGPGQDPQFLISFYEKMQSDKGSIPDRFSAQQFSDYHSELNMSSLELGDSALYFCASSSHPDEQYFGPGTRLTVT.

The chain links TRBV15 to TRBJ2-7; 8 bases agree with TRBD2. The CDR3 has 18 residues. Germline-derived CDR1 and CDR2 are LNHNV and YYDKDF (reference sequence). J gave up 5 bases and V 0 bases, and 15 bases lay outside the gene matches. Here the CDR3 reads CATSRDFRASGLFDEQYF. The CDR3 DNA reads as TGTGCCACCAGCAGAGATTTCCGGGCTAGCGGGTTATTTGACGAGCAGTACTTC.

This clone was found once. The chain carries TRBV10-3 and TRBJ2-5, with 9 bases fitting TRBD2. Per the germline V gene, CDR1 is ENHRY and CDR2 is SYGVKD. The CDR3 length is 14 residues. After removal of 7 bases from V and 0 bases from J, the junction contained 3 bases not matched to a gene. The DNA for the CDR3 is TGTGCCATCACCTCTAGCGGGGACCAAGAGACCCAGTACTTC. Its translation: CAITSSGDQETQYF.